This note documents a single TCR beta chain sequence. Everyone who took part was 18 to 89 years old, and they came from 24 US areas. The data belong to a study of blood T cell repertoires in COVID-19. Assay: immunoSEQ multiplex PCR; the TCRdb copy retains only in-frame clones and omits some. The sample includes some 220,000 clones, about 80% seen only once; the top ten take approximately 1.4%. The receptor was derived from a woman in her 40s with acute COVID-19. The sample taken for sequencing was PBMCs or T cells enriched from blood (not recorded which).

The CDR3 coding sequence is TGTGCCAGCAGCTTGGAACCCGGGATCACTGAAGCTTTCTTT. Amino acids: CASSLEPGITEAFF. The chain joins TRBV7-2 to TRBJ1-1; D ambiguous. V dropped 3 bases and J dropped 4 bases, with 12 bases sitting between them. This CDR3 comprises 14 residues. CDR1 SGHTA and CDR2 FQGNSA come from the germline V gene.